A single sample is the source of the 8 T cell receptor beta chains below, sequenced in a study of identical twins. TCRdb analysed the 5' RACE reads with MiXCR anew, one entry per CDR3 protein. Here the sample spans a few hundred thousand distinct CDR3 sequences, approximately 8.7% being singletons. The sample taken for sequencing was naive T cells sorted from blood. The receptors were sampled from a woman aged 50 to 65 in good health.

J is TRBJ1-2 and V is TRBV14; TRBD1 matches at 8 bases. V lost 4 bases to trimming and J lost 4 bases; unmatched junction nucleotides: 11. The CDR3 spans 16 residues. CDR1 and CDR2 from the germline V gene are SGHDN and FVKESK. The CDR3 sequence: CASSPGQGLLRYGYTF. The CDR3, as DNA: TGTGCCAGCAGCCCAGGACAGGGCCTACTTCGCTATGGCTACACCTTC.

The gene calls are TRBV9 and TRBJ2-3; 7 bases agree with TRBD2. From germline, CDR1 is SGDLS and CDR2 YYNGEE. V gave up 2 bases and J gave up 0 bases; unmatched junction bases: 3. The length of the CDR3 is 15 residues. CDR3 region: CASSVLAASTDTQYF. The CDR3 bases are TGTGCCAGCAGCGTCCTAGCGGCTAGCACAGATACGCAGTATTTT.

This clonotype has a handful of counts. This chain uses TRBV20-1 with TRBJ2-1, with TRBD1 matching over 7 bases. Germline trimming cut 5 bases from V and 5 bases from J; bases unmatched to any gene: 12. Germline V gene lookup returns CDR1 DFQATT and CDR2 SNEGSKA (reference sequence). The CDR3 runs 15 residues. CDR3 bases: TGCAGTGCTGAACCGACAGGGATCATGGACAATGAGCAGTTCTTC. Amino acid sequence: CSAEPTGIMDNEQFF.

The chain uses TRBV4-1 and TRBJ2-7; the match to TRBD1 covers 9 bases. CDR1 is MGHRA, CDR2 YSYEKL, per germline. J was trimmed by 4 bases and V by 0 bases; bases with no gene match: 4. The CDR3 has 15 amino acids. CDR3: CASSQEGQGGYEQYF. The DNA of the CDR3 is TGCGCCAGCAGCCAAGAGGGACAGGGAGGGTACGAGCAGTACTTC.

J is TRBJ2-1 and V is TRBV29-1; D may be TRBD2 (6 bases). Germline CDR1 and CDR2: SQVTM and ANQGSEA. This CDR3 region has 12 residues. Trimming cost V 6 bases and J 3 bases, with 9 bases left between them. In DNA, the CDR3 is TGCAGCGTGCTAGCGAACTACAATGAGCAGTTCTTC. Protein sequence: CSVLANYNEQFF.

The chain couples TRBV6-2 or TRBV6-3 to TRBJ2-2; TRBD2 matches 10 bases. Trimming at V came to 7 bases and at J to 0 bases, leaving 20 bases not matched to a gene. Per the germline V gene, CDR1 is MNHEY and CDR2 is SVGEGT. The CDR3 spans 21 residues. The CDR3 here is CASKTLHPSGSPASNTGELFF. The CDR3 DNA sequence: TGTGCCAGCAAAACCCTCCACCCTAGCGGGAGCCCCGCTTCGAACACCGGGGAGCTGTTTTTT.

V usage is TRBV12-3 or TRBV12-4 and J usage is TRBJ2-7; no reliable D call. Trimming shortened V by 3 bases and J by 9 bases, and 12 bases separated the two germline ends. The length of the CDR3 is 12 residues. The DNA of the CDR3 is TGTGCCAGCAGTTTGGGGTTTCCTGGGCAGTACTTC. It translates to CASSLGFPGQYF.

The table lists this clonotype with many counts. The chain employs TRBV24-1 and TRBJ2-3, with D unresolved. CDR1 and CDR2 (germline): KGHDR, SFDVKD. Between the trimmed V and J ends, which lost 1 base and 2 bases, there was a span of 6 bases. This CDR3 has 14 residues. The CDR3, as DNA: TGTGCCACCAGTGATTTAGACTCCACAGATACGCAGTATTTT. Its protein product is CATSDLDSTDTQYF.